This TCR beta chain stems from a study of blood T cell repertoires in COVID-19. For the study at large: Sources were T cells, B-cell-depleted T cells, or PBMCs; the material itself was cDNA or gDNA.

CDR1 is MNHEY, CDR2 SMNVEV, per germline (reference sequence). V shed 0 bases and J 4 bases; nucleotides not matched to a gene: 2. The CDR3 runs 15 residues. The authors' processing: Amplifying reference gene primers gave estimates of nucleated cell counts. The assay was immunoSEQ multiplex PCR, and TCRdb's table has in-frame clones only and misses some. D and trimming come from the DNA, and the V and J calls and clone size come from that table. The profile shows 250,000 or so clones, about 82% of them singletons. Sequences were obtained from peripheral blood. This chain uses TRBV27 with TRBJ2-2; TRBD1 aligns across 7 bases. The sequence was collected from a man at least 80 years old with acute or convalescent COVID-19. The CDR3 protein is CASSLSGQLTGELFF. CDR3 nucleotide sequence: TGTGCCAGCAGTTTATCGGGACAGCTCACCGGGGAGCTGTTTTTT.